These 13 T cell receptor beta chains were sequenced from one sample in a study of beta chain features in type 1 diabetes. As every portion of the isolated RNA was reverse transcribed, the sequencing read expressed TCRB transcripts. The method was immunoSEQ multiplex PCR; TCRdb's version includes in-frame clones alone and lacks a portion of them. The table has roughly 400,000 clones, approximately 14% seen once. The sample taken for sequencing was naive CD4+ T cells from blood. These receptors originate from a young man in good health.

This clone was detected a few times. V is TRBV30 and J is TRBJ2-3; 13 bases match TRBD2. In germline, CDR1 is GTSNPN, CDR2 SVGIG (reference sequence). The junction had 3 bases not matched to a gene; V was cut back by 5 bases and J by 4 bases. The CDR3 is 14 amino acids. The DNA of the CDR3 is TGTGCCTGGGAAGGGACTAGCGGGGCAGATACGCAGTATTTT. It translates to CAWEGTSGADTQYF.

This clone was found a few times. This sequence joins TRBV30 and TRBJ2-7; D is possibly TRBD2 (7 bases). V gave up 2 bases and J gave up 3 bases, with 14 bases separating them. CDR1 is GTSNPN, CDR2 SVGIG, per germline (reference sequence). The CDR3 has 14 residues. The CDR3 nucleotides are TGTGCCTGGAGTATGGGGGGGCCTGTCTACGAGCAGTACGTC. Its translation is CAWSMGGPVYEQYV.

This clone was seen a few times. The chain recombines TRBV6-5 with TRBJ1-1, with unresolved D. Germline-derived CDR1 and CDR2 are MNHEY and SVGAGI. The CDR3 totals 11 residues. Trimming removed 5 bases from V and 2 bases from J, with 3 bases in between. In DNA, the CDR3 is TGTGCCAGCAGTAAAAACACTGAAGCTTTCTTT. Translated, it gives CASSKNTEAFF.

This clone was picked up a small number of times. The sample holds other DNA sequences that translate to the same CDR3. The chain is built from TRBV30 and TRBJ1-4, with no clear D. The CDR3 contains 11 residues. V lost 0 bases and J 8 bases, leaving 4 bases between the germline ends. Germline-derived CDR1 and CDR2 are GTSNPN and SVGIG (reference sequence). CDR3 in amino acids: CAWSVGEKLFF. The CDR3 region has the DNA TGTGCCTGGAGTGTAGGAGAAAAACTGTTTTTT.

The gene calls are TRBV29-1 and TRBJ1-2, with D possibly TRBD1 on 5 matching bases. Germline V gene data show CDR1 as SQVTM and CDR2 as ANQGSEA. The V end lost 0 bases, the J end lost 2 bases, and 7 bases lay between the germline ends. This CDR3 region has 13 residues. The CDR3 loop is CSVEERGNYGYTF. The CDR3 nucleotides are TGCAGCGTTGAAGAAAGGGGCAACTATGGCTACACCTTC.

The chain recombines TRBV27 with TRBJ1-1; D gene unclear. V lost 5 bases and J 4 bases, leaving 17 bases between the germline ends. The CDR3 length is 15 residues. The germline CDR1 and CDR2 sequences are MNHEY and SMNVEV (reference sequence). The CDR3 DNA is TGTGCCAGCAGTCCCTATAGGGCATCGAGCACTGAAGCTTTCTTT. It yields the protein CASSPYRASSTEAFF.

This clone was seen only a few times. V usage is TRBV30 and J usage is TRBJ1-3; D unresolved. V lost 0 bases and J 0 bases, leaving 9 bases between the germline ends. The germline V gene encodes CDR1 GTSNPN and CDR2 SVGIG (reference sequence). The length of the CDR3 is 15 residues. The CDR3 nucleotides are TGTGCCTGGAGTGTACGTCGGGACTCTGGAAACACCATATATTTT. Protein sequence: CAWSVRRDSGNTIYF.

The sample holds a few counts of this clone. The V call is TRBV10-3, the J call TRBJ2-3; TRBD2 is a possible D gene (5 bases). The CDR3 loop spans 11 amino acids. Trimming cost V 8 bases and J 4 bases, with 7 bases left between them. Germline V CDR1 and CDR2: ENHRY, SYGVKD. DNA of the CDR3: TGTGCCATCTCGAGGGCAGATACGCAGTATTTT. It yields the protein CAISRADTQYF.

There are a few counts of this clone. V is TRBV10-3 and J is TRBJ2-5; 7 positions agree with TRBD1. Unmatched junction bases numbered 4, after V lost 6 bases and J lost 3 bases. There are 13 residues in the CDR3. Germline CDR1 ENHRY, CDR2 SYGVKD. The CDR3 DNA reads as TGTGCCATCAGGGACAGGAACAAAGAGACCCAGTACTTC. Protein sequence: CAIRDRNKETQYF.

The rearrangement uses TRBV4-3 and TRBJ2-4; D uncertain. This CDR3 is 13 amino acids long. CDR1 LGHNA and CDR2 YSLEER come from the germline V gene. The germline V and J ends were trimmed by 1 base and 4 bases, with 5 bases remaining between them. In nucleotides, the CDR3 is TGCGCCAGCAGCCAAGTACGGAAAAACATTCAGTACTTC. Translating it yields CASSQVRKNIQYF.

The J gene is TRBJ2-3, the V gene TRBV7-9; tentatively, D is TRBD1 (6 bases). This CDR3 is 15 amino acids long. Trimming shortened V by 4 bases and J by 2 bases, and 13 bases separated the two germline ends. Germline V gene sequence: CDR1 SEHNR, CDR2 FQNEAQ (reference sequence). CDR3 sequence: CASSSPTGDTDTQYF. The CDR3 bases are TGTGCCAGCAGCTCTCCGACAGGAGACACAGATACGCAGTATTTT.

This clone was seen more than once but under ten times. The chain uses TRBV30 and TRBJ2-5, with D uncertain. The CDR3 consists of 11 residues. The V end lost 8 bases, the J end lost 5 bases, and 12 bases lay between the germline ends. Germline V gene sequence: CDR1 GTSNPN, CDR2 SVGIG (reference sequence). CDR3: CAVVSWETQYF. In DNA form, the CDR3 reads TGTGCCGTTGTTAGTTGGGAGACCCAGTACTTC.

This clone was counted ten times or more. The rearrangement joins TRBV10-3 to TRBJ2-7; 8 bases align to TRBD2. Unmatched junction bases numbered 9, after V lost 3 bases and J lost 5 bases. Germline V lookup: CDR1 ENHRY, CDR2 SYGVKD. The length of the CDR3 is 15 residues. CDR3 sequence reads: CAISDPGLAGNEQYV. The CDR3 nucleotides are TGTGCCATCAGTGACCCTGGGCTAGCGGGTAACGAGCAGTACGTC.